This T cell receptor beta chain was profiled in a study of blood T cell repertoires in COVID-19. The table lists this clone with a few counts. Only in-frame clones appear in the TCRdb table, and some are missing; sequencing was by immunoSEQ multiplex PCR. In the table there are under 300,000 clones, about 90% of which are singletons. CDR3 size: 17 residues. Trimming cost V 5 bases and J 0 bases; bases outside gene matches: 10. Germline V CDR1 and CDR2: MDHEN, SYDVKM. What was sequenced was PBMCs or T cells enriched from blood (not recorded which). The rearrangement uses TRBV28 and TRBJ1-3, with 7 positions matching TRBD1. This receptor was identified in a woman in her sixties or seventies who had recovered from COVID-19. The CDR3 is CASSRDRQGVSGNTIYF. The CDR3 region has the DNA TGTGCCAGCAGTCGAGATCGACAGGGCGTCTCTGGAAACACCATATATTTT.